This is a list of T cell receptor beta chains from one sample in a study of blood T cell repertoires in COVID-19. The method was immunoSEQ multiplex PCR; TCRdb's version includes in-frame clones alone and lacks a portion of them. Of 230,000 or so clones listed, around 84% are singletons. The source material was PBMCs or T cells enriched from blood (not recorded which). The receptors derive from a woman aged 45 to 65 who had been exposed to COVID-19. Both conserved end residues are part of each CDR3. D genes are given only for firm matches. Size tells how often a clone was seen (once, few, many) or the class of an expanded clone, and some rows leave it out.

abundance: NA; j_gene: TRBJ1-4; d_gene: TRBD1; v_gene: TRBV9; CDR3aa: CASSVGGQGLGEKLFF; CDR3nt: TGTGCCAGCAGCGTAGGAGGACAGGGGTTAGGTGAAAAACTGTTTTTT
abundance: NA; j_gene: TRBJ2-6; d_gene: NA; v_gene: TRBV3-1/TRBV3-2; CDR3aa: CASSLRRGSSGANVLTF; CDR3nt: TGTGCCAGCAGCCTGAGAAGGGGCAGCTCTGGGGCCAACGTCCTGACTTTC
abundance: NA; j_gene: TRBJ1-5; d_gene: TRBD1; v_gene: TRBV5-1; CDR3aa: CASSPTGGDQPQHF; CDR3nt: TGCGCCAGCAGCCCGACAGGGGGAGATCAGCCCCAGCATTTT
abundance: NA; j_gene: TRBJ1-6; d_gene: TRBD1; v_gene: TRBV6-5; CDR3aa: CASSTGQANNSPLHF; CDR3nt: TGTGCCAGCAGTACCGGACAGGCCAATAATTCACCCCTCCACTTT
abundance: once; j_gene: TRBJ2-2; d_gene: NA; v_gene: TRBV7-2; CDR3aa: CASSPTSNGELFF; CDR3nt: TGTGCCAGCAGCCCGACTAGTAACGGGGAGCTGTTTTTT
abundance: NA; j_gene: TRBJ2-2; d_gene: NA; v_gene: TRBV5-8; CDR3aa: CASSSPKDSLNTGELFF; CDR3nt: TGTGCCAGCAGCAGCCCAAAGGACAGCCTTAACACCGGGGAGCTGTTTTTT
abundance: NA; j_gene: TRBJ2-7; d_gene: NA; v_gene: TRBV28; CDR3aa: CASSLWDSPYEQYF; CDR3nt: TGTGCCAGCAGTTTATGGGACAGCCCCTACGAGCAGTACTTC
abundance: once; j_gene: TRBJ2-1; d_gene: TRBD1; v_gene: TRBV3-1/TRBV3-2; CDR3aa: CASSHRQGTSNNEQFF; CDR3nt: TGTGCCAGCAGCCACAGACAGGGGACTTCCAACAATGAGCAGTTCTTC
abundance: NA; j_gene: TRBJ1-2; d_gene: NA; v_gene: TRBV6-5; CDR3aa: CASTGTRYGYTF; CDR3nt: TGTGCCAGTACAGGGACACGATATGGCTACACCTTC
abundance: NA; j_gene: TRBJ1-1; d_gene: TRBD1; v_gene: TRBV10-3; CDR3aa: CATGTVNTEAFF; CDR3nt: TGTGCCACCGGGACAGTGAACACTGAAGCTTTCTTT
abundance: NA; j_gene: TRBJ2-3; d_gene: NA; v_gene: TRBV18; CDR3aa: CASSPPTSTDTQYF; CDR3nt: TGTGCCAGCTCACCACCCACTAGCACAGATACGCAGTATTTT
abundance: NA; j_gene: TRBJ1-2; d_gene: TRBD1; v_gene: TRBV13; CDR3aa: CASSLGTGISGGYTF; CDR3nt: TGTGCCAGCAGCTTAGGGACAGGGATTTCGGGCGGCTACACCTTC
abundance: NA; j_gene: TRBJ1-4; d_gene: NA; v_gene: TRBV18; CDR3aa: CASSPWGRREKLFF; CDR3nt: TGTGCCAGCTCACCGTGGGGGCGTCGGGAAAAACTGTTTTTT
abundance: NA; j_gene: TRBJ1-1; d_gene: NA; v_gene: TRBV29-1; CDR3aa: CSVEDTREGEGNTEAFF; CDR3nt: TGCAGCGTTGAAGATACTAGAGAGGGAGAAGGGAACACTGAAGCTTTCTTT
abundance: NA; j_gene: TRBJ2-1; d_gene: NA; v_gene: TRBV6-5; CDR3aa: CATTGVRNEQFF; CDR3nt: TGTGCCACCACGGGGGTTCGGAATGAGCAGTTCTTC
abundance: NA; j_gene: TRBJ1-1; d_gene: NA; v_gene: TRBV20-1; CDR3aa: CSASRGGEAFF; CDR3nt: TGCAGTGCCTCTCGGGGTGGTGAAGCTTTCTTT
abundance: few; j_gene: TRBJ2-7; d_gene: TRBD2; v_gene: TRBV3-1/TRBV3-2; CDR3aa: CASSQGLRGTYYEQYF; CDR3nt: TGTGCCAGCAGCCAAGGACTGCGGGGGACCTACTACGAGCAGTACTTC
abundance: NA; j_gene: TRBJ1-5; d_gene: NA; v_gene: TRBV7-2; CDR3aa: CASSLAQGSNQPQHF; CDR3nt: TGTGCCAGCAGCTTAGCCCAGGGGTCAAATCAGCCCCAGCATTTT
abundance: NA; j_gene: TRBJ1-1; d_gene: TRBD1; v_gene: TRBV28; CDR3aa: CASSTYRGRNTEAFF; CDR3nt: TGTGCCAGCAGTACTTACAGGGGGCGGAACACTGAAGCTTTCTTT
abundance: NA; j_gene: TRBJ2-5; d_gene: NA; v_gene: TRBV10-1; CDR3aa: CASSAWDTLDQETQYF; CDR3nt: TGCGCCAGCAGTGCTTGGGACACCCTGGATCAAGAGACCCAGTACTTC
abundance: NA; j_gene: TRBJ2-1; d_gene: NA; v_gene: TRBV10-3; CDR3aa: CAISERVGGRSYNEQFF; CDR3nt: TGTGCCATCAGTGAGAGGGTCGGGGGGCGTTCCTACAATGAGCAGTTCTTC
abundance: NA; j_gene: TRBJ2-1; d_gene: NA; v_gene: TRBV11-2; CDR3aa: CASSLDPGRGSYNEQFF; CDR3nt: TGTGCCAGCAGCTTAGATCCGGGCAGGGGCAGCTACAATGAGCAGTTCTTC
abundance: NA; j_gene: TRBJ2-7; d_gene: NA; v_gene: TRBV30; CDR3aa: CAWRPRRGFVSEQYF; CDR3nt: TGTGCCTGGAGGCCACGGAGAGGGTTTGTTAGCGAGCAGTACTTC
abundance: few; j_gene: TRBJ2-5; d_gene: NA; v_gene: TRBV5-1; CDR3aa: CASSETGPQYF; CDR3nt: TGCGCCAGCAGCGAAACAGGGCCCCAGTACTTC
abundance: once; j_gene: TRBJ1-1; d_gene: TRBD1; v_gene: TRBV7-6; CDR3aa: CASSLSGQEASEAFF; CDR3nt: TGTGCCAGCAGCTTATCCGGACAGGAGGCGAGTGAAGCTTTCTTT
abundance: NA; j_gene: TRBJ2-1; d_gene: NA; v_gene: TRBV9; CDR3aa: CASSDHSGGSYNEQFF; CDR3nt: TGTGCCAGCAGCGACCATTCAGGAGGCTCCTACAATGAGCAGTTCTTC